This T cell receptor (beta chain) was identified in a study of T cell responses to AZD1222 COVID-19 vaccine. Clones were read by immunoSEQ multiplex PCR, and TCRdb kept only the in-frame ones, dropping some. The repertoire holds 150,000 to 200,000 clones, with 90% to 95% as singletons. About this clone itself: Its target is not known.

Study-wide results and limits: Seropositive status at baseline applied to only 6 or 7 AZD1222 recipients.

Pooled in the analysis were second doses at about 4 or about 12 weeks. The sample was peripheral blood, taken 28 days after the second AZD1222 dose. The sequence was obtained from an adult who received the AZD1222 COVID-19 vaccine.

The CDR3 loop is CASSQLSTEAFF. The DNA of the CDR3 is TGTGCCAGCAGCCAACTTTCCACTGAAGCTTTCTTT. This chain uses TRBV3-1 (or the pseudogene TRBV3-2) with TRBJ1-1, with D uncertain. The V gene's germline CDR1 is LGHDT and CDR2 YNNKEL (reference sequence). The CDR3 is 12 residues long. V was shortened by 2 bases and J by 4 bases, with 5 bases between the two germline ends.